The source of this TCR beta chain is a study of T cell changes during pregnancy in multiple sclerosis. Sequencing used immunoSEQ multiplex PCR; TCRdb keeps in-frame clones, though not all of them. The sample lists approximately 70,000 clones; more than 80% were seen once. CDR3 length equals 14 residues. In germline, CDR1 is MNHEY, CDR2 SVGAGI. The V end was cut by 5 bases, the J end by 4 bases, with 12 bases between. The receptor was derived from a female donor in good health, enrolled as a control in a pregnancy study. The material sequenced was peripheral blood, taken in the first trimester of pregnancy. This sequence joins TRBV6-5 and TRBJ1-5; weak D call: TRBD1 (6 bases). The CDR3 reads CASSMTGYNQPQHF. The CDR3 DNA sequence: TGTGCCAGCAGTATGACAGGTTATAATCAGCCCCAGCATTTT.